This entry is about one T cell receptor beta chain. This sample was included in a study of blood T cell repertoires in COVID-19. Study in general: There were acute and convalescent COVID-19 samples, and they came from the United States, Italy and Spain. The cDNA or gDNA used as material had been derived from T cells, B-cell-depleted T cells, or PBMCs.

The length of the CDR3 is 14 residues. Deletions cut 8 bases from V and 6 bases from J, with 20 bases between. In germline, CDR1 is MGHRA, CDR2 YSYEKL. The Seattle patients, enrolled during active infection, were followed longitudinally. In the original workflow: Scientists estimated how many nucleated cells there were by amplifying reference gene primers. The method was immunoSEQ multiplex PCR; TCRdb's version includes in-frame clones alone and lacks a portion of them. V, J and clone size reflect that table, while D and trimming were determined from the DNA. Here the sample spans some 300,000 clones, around nine tenths being singletons.

Material: peripheral blood. This clonotype originated in an older woman with COVID-19, enrolled during active disease. The rearrangement uses TRBV4-1 and TRBJ2-7, with D perhaps TRBD1 (6 bases). The CDR3: CASRLDYRDREQYF. In DNA form, the CDR3 reads TGCGCCAGCCGATTAGATTACAGGGATCGCGAGCAGTACTTC.